This TCR beta chain stems from a study of shared clonotypes between healthy human individuals. The assay was immunoSEQ multiplex PCR, and TCRdb's table has in-frame clones only and misses some. The sample consists of about 2.3 million clones, more than 85% of them appearing once. On this clone itself: The target antigen is unknown.

The length of the CDR3 is 11 residues. Germline-derived CDR1 and CDR2 are MNHNY and SVGAGI (reference sequence). V lost 7 bases and J lost 9, with 10 bases in between. Notes on the study in general: In a handful of donors, around 4.8% of naive CD4 clonotypes appeared in common. Naive subsets generally exceeded memory subsets in estimated richness.

Sequenced sample: naive CD4+ T cells from PBMCs. Subset reported: CD45RA+ positively selected. This chain joins TRBV6-6 and TRBJ2-1; weak D call: TRBD1 (6 bases). The TCR was taken from a man between 18 and 29 years old in good health. Some clones in this sample may be carry-over from other donors' samples. The DNA for the CDR3 is TGTGCCAGCAAGGGGGAATCTGAGCAGTTCTTC. This encodes CASKGESEQFF.